These 5 T cell receptor beta chains were all obtained from the same sample, sequenced in a study of cytomegalovirus exposure and HLA in healthy donors. The PCR made use of 60 Vbeta and 13 Jbeta primers. Data came from immunoSEQ multiplex PCR; TCRdb stores just in-frame clones and leaves some out. The sample consists of about 150,000 clones, about 61% of them appearing once. Material: PBMCs. The receptors shown here come from a male donor in good health and CMV-seronegative.

The chain couples TRBV4-3 to TRBJ2-7, with D unclear. V was shortened by 1 base and J by 3 bases, with 7 bases between the two germline ends. The CDR3 sequence is 13 residues long. Germline V gene data show CDR1 as LGHNA and CDR2 as YSLEER. The CDR3, as DNA: TGCGCCAGCAGCCAAGCGGTCCACTACGAGCAGTACTTC. This codes for CASSQAVHYEQYF.

This clone has more than one count but fewer than ten. The J gene is TRBJ1-2, the V gene TRBV19; TRBD1 matches 8 bases. J gave up 6 bases and V 3 bases, and 6 bases lay outside the gene matches. The CDR3 consists of 14 residues. Germline V gene data show CDR1 as LNHDA and CDR2 as SQIVND (reference sequence). The CDR3 sequence: CASSIVTGVNGYTF. In nucleotides, the CDR3 is TGTGCCAGTAGTATCGTGACAGGGGTAAATGGCTACACCTTC.

The table lists this clone with a few counts. The chain is built from TRBV10-1 and TRBJ1-1, with D unresolved. The CDR3 has 14 amino acids. Per the germline V gene, CDR1 is WNHNN and CDR2 is SYGVQD (reference sequence). Trimming took 0 bases from V and 1 from J, leaving 6 bases between them. In DNA, the CDR3 is TGCGCCAGCAGTGAGTCCTTGAGGAACACTGAAGCTTTCTTT. It is translated as CASSESLRNTEAFF.

There are a few counts of this clone. CDR3 amino acids: CASSFVAGTDTQYF. CDR3 in DNA: TGTGCCAGCAGTTTTGTAGCCGGCACAGATACGCAGTATTTT. The chain combines TRBV6-5 with TRBJ2-3; D call uncertain. Trimming removed 4 bases from V and 1 base from J, with 9 bases in between. Per the germline V gene, CDR1 is MNHEY and CDR2 is SVGAGI. The CDR3 has 14 amino acids.

The J gene is TRBJ2-5, the V gene TRBV5-1; 12 bases align to TRBD2. Germline trimming cut 2 bases from V and 5 bases from J; bases unmatched to any gene: 7. CDR1 and CDR2 (germline): SGHRS, YFSETQ. The length of the CDR3 is 16 residues. The DNA of the CDR3 is TGCGCCAGCAGCTTAGGACTAGCGGGGATGTGGGAGACCCAGTACTTC. It translates to CASSLGLAGMWETQYF. Filled out from reference TRBV5-1 and TRBJ2-5, the complete variable domain reads KAGVTQTPRYLIKTRGQQVTLSCSPISGHRSVSWYQQTPGQGLQFLFEYFSETQRNKGNFPGRFSGRQFSNSRSEMNVSTLELGDSALYLCASSLGLAGMWETQYFGPGTRLLVL.